This TCR beta chain comes out of a study of shared clonotypes between healthy human individuals. When replicate PCRs were run on unsorted PBMC, they used approximately 300 ng DNA, 25,000 to 35,000 T cell genomes. The assay was immunoSEQ multiplex PCR, and TCRdb's table has in-frame clones only and misses some. In the table there are roughly 500,000 clones, about four fifths of which are singletons. HIV-negative, healthy adults without recent acute infections or vaccinations were the donors. Study-level results: The study drew on few donors, limiting represented genetic and exposure-history diversity. Sharing of clonotypes among donors was expected to vary with sequencing depth.

The CDR3 extends over 12 amino acids. On this clone: Antigen unknown.

Sequences were obtained from PBMCs. This TCR was recovered from a woman between 35 and 50 years old in good health. Some clones in this sample may be carry-over from other donors' samples. This chain connects TRBV21-1 to TRBJ2-7. TRBV21-1 is listed as a pseudogene. As DNA, the CDR3 is TGTGCCAGCACCCAAAAGGGGGGCGAGCAGTACTTC. It encodes CASTQKGGEQYF.